Each of the 22 T cell receptor beta chains below was sequenced from the same sample in a study of blood T cell repertoires in COVID-19. Some clones are missing from TCRdb's copy, which holds only in-frame ones; the method was immunoSEQ multiplex PCR. The sample yields roughly 180,000 clones, about four fifths seen once. The source material was peripheral blood. The origin of the receptors is a woman in her forties with COVID-19, enrolled during active disease.

This clone has a handful of counts. This sequence joins TRBV3-1 (or the pseudogene TRBV3-2) and TRBJ1-2; no clear D. This CDR3 has 15 amino acids. In germline, CDR1 is LGHDT, CDR2 YNNKEL (reference sequence). Trimming shortened V by 3 bases and J by 4 bases, and 15 bases separated the two germline ends. CDR3 in DNA: TGTGCCAGCAGCCAGAGGGTGGAATTATTCTATGGCTACACCTTC. Residues: CASSQRVELFYGYTF.

This clone has more than one count but fewer than ten. This chain joins TRBV10-2 and TRBJ1-2, with 9 bases that match TRBD1. The CDR3 contains 14 residues. CDR1 is WSHSY, CDR2 SAAADI, per germline. J was trimmed by 4 bases and V by 6 bases; bases with no gene match: 6. CDR3 coding DNA: TGCGCCAGCAGAAAAGGACAGGGGAGCTATGGCTACACCTTC. Protein: CASRKGQGSYGYTF.

Comments on this clone: Other nucleotide sequences in the sample specify the same CDR3. The CDR3 reads CASSRDSQETQYF. The CDR3 DNA reads TGCGCCAGCAGTAGAGACAGCCAAGAGACCCAGTACTTC. The chain links TRBV10-1 to TRBJ2-5; TRBD1 might be the D (5 bases). CDR1 and CDR2 (germline): WNHNN, SYGVQD (reference sequence). The V gene lost 5 bases and the J gene lost 1 base, with 8 bases spanning the gap. The CDR3 sequence is 13 residues long.

This chain links TRBV4-2 with TRBJ2-2, with D tentatively TRBD2 (6 bases). V lost 7 bases and J 2 bases, leaving 14 bases between the germline ends. This CDR3 comprises 15 residues. Looked up from germline, CDR1 is LGHNA and CDR2 is YNFKEQ. CDR3 sequence (DNA): TGTGCCAGCAAATTGGCGGGACCTAACACCGGGGAGCTGTTTTTT. Amino acid sequence: CASKLAGPNTGELFF.

The chain links TRBV11-2 to TRBJ2-1; 9 bases map to TRBD1. Germline V gives CDR1 SGHAT, CDR2 FQNNGV. The CDR3 consists of 14 residues. V was clipped by 4 bases and J by 12 bases; unmatched bases: 10. As DNA, the CDR3 is TGTGCCAGCAGCTCACCGGGACAGGGTAGTCGGCAGTTCTTC. Translation: CASSSPGQGSRQFF.

The V gene is TRBV28, the J gene TRBJ2-7; 9 nucleotides align to TRBD1. The CDR3 extends over 14 amino acids. Per the germline V gene, CDR1 is MDHEN and CDR2 is SYDVKM. J lost 4 bases, V lost 8 bases, and 9 bases had no gene match. In DNA, the CDR3 is TGTGCCAGCTGCCGTCGGGACAGGGCGTACGAGCAGTACTTC. It codes for CASCRRDRAYEQYF. Based on the CDR3 plus reference TRBV28 and TRBJ2-7, the full variable domain is DVKVTQSSRYLVKRTGEKVFLECVQDMDHENMFWYRQDPGLGLRLIYFSYDVKMKEKGDIPEGYSVSREKKERFSLILESASTNQTSMYLCASCRRDRAYEQYFGPGTRLTVT.

V is TRBV12-3 or TRBV12-4 and J is TRBJ2-1; 8 nucleotides agree with TRBD2. The CDR3 sequence is 13 residues long. V lost 5 bases to trimming and J lost 6 bases; unmatched junction nucleotides: 3. The CDR3 nucleotides are TGTGCCAGCAGTCCCGGGACTAGCAATGAGCAGTTCTTC. As protein: CASSPGTSNEQFF.

The V gene is TRBV7-9, the J gene TRBJ2-3; 12 bases are shared with TRBD2. The CDR3 has 15 amino acids. Germline lookup yields CDR1 SEHNR and CDR2 FQNEAQ (reference sequence). Trimming at V came to 4 bases and at J to 3 bases, leaving 2 bases not matched to a gene. For the CDR3, the DNA is TGTGCCAGCAGCTCCGGGACTAGCGGGACAGATACGCAGTATTTT. This gives the protein CASSSGTSGTDTQYF.

The rearrangement links TRBV15 to TRBJ1-2; D is unresolved. CDR3 size: 13 residues. Trimming cost V 0 bases and J 5 bases, with 7 bases left between them. The germline gives CDR1 LNHNV, CDR2 YYDKDF (reference sequence). The CDR3 DNA follows: TGTGCCACCAGCAGAGACGGTTGGTATGGCTACACCTTC. This sequence encodes CATSRDGWYGYTF. Variable domain in full (rest from reference TRBV15 and TRBJ1-2): DAMVIQNPRYQVTQFGKPVTLSCSQTLNHNVMYWYQQKSSQAPKLLFHYYDKDFNNEADTPDNFQSRRPNTSFCFLDIRSPGLGDTAMYLCATSRDGWYGYTFGSGTRLTVV.

The chain links TRBV7-8 to TRBJ1-5; the D is unclear. Trimming pared 2 bases from V and 0 bases from J, leaving 20 bases between. Germline loops: CDR1 SGHVS, CDR2 FQNEAQ. There are 19 residues in the CDR3. In DNA form, the CDR3 reads TGTGCCAGCAGCTTATTCCCCCGACCCCGGGGTCGTAGCAATCAGCCCCAGCATTTT. Its translation is CASSLFPRPRGRSNQPQHF.

The gene calls are TRBV5-8 and TRBJ2-5, with D perhaps matching TRBD2 (6 bases). V was clipped by 0 bases and J by 2 bases, with 14 bases between them. Per germline, CDR1 SGHTS and CDR2 YDEGEE. This CDR3 comprises 16 residues. CDR3 loop: CASSLVAGSFQETQYF. CDR3 bases: TGTGCCAGCAGCTTGGTGGCGGGGTCTTTTCAAGAGACCCAGTACTTC.

This chain links TRBV9 with TRBJ1-2; possibly TRBD1 for D (5 bases). From germline, CDR1 is SGDLS and CDR2 YYNGEE. The CDR3 runs 14 residues. V lost 0 bases and J 7 bases, leaving 13 bases between the germline ends. The CDR3 DNA sequence: TGTGCCAGCAGCGTAGCATCAGGGCCGCGTGGCTACACCTTC. It codes for CASSVASGPRGYTF.

The chain is built from TRBV5-1 and TRBJ2-1; 8 nucleotides align to TRBD2. The ends lost 0 bases at V and 4 bases at J; junction bases unmatched: 3. Germline CDR1 and CDR2: SGHRS and YFSETQ. This CDR3 has 15 amino acids. CDR3 DNA: TGCGCCAGCAGCTTGGCCGGACTAGCTTACAATGAGCAGTTCTTC. It is translated as CASSLAGLAYNEQFF.

This clone was observed a single time. The J gene is TRBJ1-2, the V gene TRBV5-1; D ambiguous. The V and J ends lost 0 bases and 3 bases respectively, with 6 bases between them. Germline V gives CDR1 SGHRS, CDR2 YFSETQ. The CDR3 contains 13 residues. The DNA of the CDR3 is TGCGCCAGCAGCTTGGTGGCGGACTATGGCTACACCTTC. This gives the protein CASSLVADYGYTF.

The chain is built from TRBV12-3 or TRBV12-4 and TRBJ1-2; tentative D call: TRBD1 (6 bases). Trimming stripped 5 bases from V and 5 bases from J, with 12 bases between. This CDR3 is built from 13 residues. In DNA form, the CDR3 reads TGTGCCAGCAGTCAGGGGATCCATTATGGCTACACCTTC. It codes for CASSQGIHYGYTF.

V usage is TRBV4-2 and J usage is TRBJ1-4, with 8 bases fitting TRBD1. CDR3 length equals 15 residues. With V trimmed by 5 bases and J by 5 bases, 7 bases remained unmatched. Germline V CDR1 and CDR2: LGHNA, YNFKEQ. The CDR3 protein is CASSAQQGGNEKLFF. In nucleotides, the CDR3 is TGTGCCAGCAGCGCCCAACAGGGGGGGAATGAAAAACTGTTTTTT.

The chain uses TRBV19 and TRBJ1-2; 7 bases match TRBD1. Germline V CDR1 and CDR2: LNHDA, SQIVND (reference sequence). The CDR3 has 14 residues. J gave up 4 bases and V 6 bases, and 8 bases lay outside the gene matches. The CDR3 DNA reads TGTGCCAGTAGCCTCAGGGGGACCGTCTATGGCTACACCTTC. It is translated as CASSLRGTVYGYTF.

The chain combines TRBV9 with TRBJ2-3, with D unclear. This CDR3 is 14 amino acids long. V was shortened by 4 bases and J by 6 bases, with 15 bases between the two germline ends. CDR1 SGDLS and CDR2 YYNGEE come from the germline V gene. Here the CDR3 reads CASSPVGLADTQYF. As DNA, the CDR3 is TGTGCCAGCAGCCCCGTTGGGCTGGCTGATACGCAGTATTTT.

The chain combines TRBV28 with TRBJ2-5; 11 bases fit TRBD1. Germline CDR1 and CDR2: MDHEN and SYDVKM. The J segment lost 5 bases and the V segment lost 2 bases, leaving 4 bases of the junction unmatched. CDR3 length: 15 amino acids. The CDR3 bases are TGTGCCAGCAGTTTAGCGGGACAGGGGGGGGAGACCCAGTACTTC. Protein: CASSLAGQGGETQYF.

The CDR3 DNA follows: TGTGCCAGCAGTTACGGGCTAGCGGGGAGAGCGGATACGCAGTATTTT. Translated: CASSYGLAGRADTQYF. The rearrangement uses TRBV6-5 and TRBJ2-3, with TRBD2 matching over 9 bases. Germline values: CDR1 MNHEY, CDR2 SVGAGI. Trimming took 2 bases from V and 6 from J; bases not matched to a gene: 9. The CDR3 contains 16 residues.

This clone was recorded once. As DNA, the CDR3 is TGCAGCGTCCGGGAATCGGTGAGCTCCTACAATGAGCAGTTCTTC. Its protein is CSVRESVSSYNEQFF. V usage is TRBV29-1 and J usage is TRBJ2-1; tentatively, D is TRBD2 (5 bases). This CDR3 comprises 15 residues. Trimming left V 6 bases short and J 0 bases short, with 15 bases between. CDR1 and CDR2 from the germline V gene are SQVTM and ANQGSEA.

This clone has just a few counts. V is TRBV9 and J is TRBJ1-5; perhaps TRBD1 as D (5 bases). The CDR3 sequence is 13 residues long. Per the germline V gene, CDR1 is SGDLS and CDR2 is YYNGEE. The V gene lost 4 bases and the J gene lost 5 bases, with 10 bases spanning the gap. The CDR3 reads CASSTLTDQPQHF. The CDR3 coding sequence is TGTGCCAGCAGCACCCTGACAGATCAGCCCCAGCATTTT.